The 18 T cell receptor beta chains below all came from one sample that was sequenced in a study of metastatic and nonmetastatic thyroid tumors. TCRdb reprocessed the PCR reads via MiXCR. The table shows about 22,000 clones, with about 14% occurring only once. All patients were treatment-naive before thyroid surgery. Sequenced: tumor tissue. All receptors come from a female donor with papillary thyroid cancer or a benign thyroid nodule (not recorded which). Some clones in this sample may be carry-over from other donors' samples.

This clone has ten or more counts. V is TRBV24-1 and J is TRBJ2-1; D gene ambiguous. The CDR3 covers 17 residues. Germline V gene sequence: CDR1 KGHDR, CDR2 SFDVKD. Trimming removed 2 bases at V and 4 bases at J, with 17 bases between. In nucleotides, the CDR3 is TGTGCCACCAGTGATTCAAAGTTATTCAGGCCTTACAATGAGCAGTTCTTC. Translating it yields CATSDSKLFRPYNEQFF.

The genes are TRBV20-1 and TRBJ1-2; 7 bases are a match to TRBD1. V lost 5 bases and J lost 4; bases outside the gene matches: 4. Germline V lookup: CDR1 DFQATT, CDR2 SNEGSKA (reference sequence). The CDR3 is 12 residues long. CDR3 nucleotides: TGCAGTGCTGGACAGGCAGGCTATGGCTACACCTTC. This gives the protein CSAGQAGYGYTF.

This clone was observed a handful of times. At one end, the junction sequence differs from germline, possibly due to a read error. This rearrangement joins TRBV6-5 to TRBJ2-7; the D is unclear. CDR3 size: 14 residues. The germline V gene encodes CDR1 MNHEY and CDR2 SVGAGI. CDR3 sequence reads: CASIYRVGIYEHYF. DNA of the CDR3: TGTGCCAGCATTTACCGGGTAGGGATCTACGAGCATTACTTC.

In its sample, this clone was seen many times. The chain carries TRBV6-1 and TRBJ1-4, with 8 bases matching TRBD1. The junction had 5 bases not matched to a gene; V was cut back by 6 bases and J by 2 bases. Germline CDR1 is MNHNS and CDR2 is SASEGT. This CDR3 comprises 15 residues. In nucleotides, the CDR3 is TGTGCCAGCAGGCTAACAGGGGGGACTAATGAAAAACTGTTTTTT. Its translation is CASRLTGGTNEKLFF.

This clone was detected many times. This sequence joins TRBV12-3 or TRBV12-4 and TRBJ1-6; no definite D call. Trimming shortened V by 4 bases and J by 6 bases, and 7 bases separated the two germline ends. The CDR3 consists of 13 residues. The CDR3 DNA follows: TGTGCCAGCAGTTCCCGAATTAATTCACCCCTCCACTTT. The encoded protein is CASSSRINSPLHF.

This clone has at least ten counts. CDR3 nucleotide sequence: TGTGCCAGCACCCGGGACAACACAGATACGCAGTATTTT. Its protein product is CASTRDNTDTQYF. The rearrangement uses TRBV11-2 and TRBJ2-3; tentatively, D is TRBD1 (6 bases). This CDR3 contains 13 residues. The germline V and J ends were trimmed by 7 bases and 2 bases, with 10 bases remaining between them. Per germline, CDR1 SGHAT and CDR2 FQNNGV.

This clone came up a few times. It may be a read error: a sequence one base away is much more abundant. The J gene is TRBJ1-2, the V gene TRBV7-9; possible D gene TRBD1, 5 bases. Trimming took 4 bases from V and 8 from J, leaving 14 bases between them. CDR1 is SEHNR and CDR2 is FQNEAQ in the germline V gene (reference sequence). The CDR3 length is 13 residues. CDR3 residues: CASSSNRNEGYTF. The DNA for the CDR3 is TGTGCCAGCAGCTCCAACAGGAATGAAGGCTACACCTTC.

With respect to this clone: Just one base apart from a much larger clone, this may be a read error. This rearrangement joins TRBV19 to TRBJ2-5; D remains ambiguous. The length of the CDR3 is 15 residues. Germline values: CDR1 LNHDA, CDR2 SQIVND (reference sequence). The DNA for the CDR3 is TGTGCCATTAGTTTCGGTCCGAATCCTCAAGAGACCCAGTACTTC. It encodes CAISFGPNPQETQYF.

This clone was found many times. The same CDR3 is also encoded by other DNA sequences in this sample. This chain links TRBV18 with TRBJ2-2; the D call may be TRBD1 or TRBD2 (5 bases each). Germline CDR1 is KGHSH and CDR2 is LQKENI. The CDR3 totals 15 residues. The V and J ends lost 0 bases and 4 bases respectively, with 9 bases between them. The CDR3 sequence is CASSPPRGVTGELFF. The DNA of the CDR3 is TGTGCCAGCTCACCACCGAGGGGAGTCACCGGGGAGCTGTTTTTT. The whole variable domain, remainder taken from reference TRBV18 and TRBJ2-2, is NAGVMQNPRHLVRRRGQEARLRCSPMKGHSHVYWYRQLPEEGLKFMVYLQKENIIDESGMPKERFSAEFPKEGPSILRIQQVVRGDSAAYFCASSPPRGVTGELFFGEGSRLTVL.

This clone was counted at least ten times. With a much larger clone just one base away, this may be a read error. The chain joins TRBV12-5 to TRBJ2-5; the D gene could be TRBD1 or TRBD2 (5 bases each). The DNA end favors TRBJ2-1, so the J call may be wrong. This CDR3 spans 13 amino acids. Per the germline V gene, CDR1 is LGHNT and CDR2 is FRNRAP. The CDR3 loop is CASGSGLGTEQFF. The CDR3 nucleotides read TGTGCTAGTGGTTCGGGGTTGGGGACTGAGCAGTTCTTC.

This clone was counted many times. In DNA, the CDR3 is TGCAGTGCTAGCCGTCCGGCTACTAGCGGGAGACACGAGCAGTACTTC. This codes for CSASRPATSGRHEQYF. The chain recombines TRBV20-1 with TRBJ2-7, with 11 bases identical to TRBD2. This CDR3 spans 16 amino acids. CDR1 and CDR2 (germline): DFQATT, SNEGSKA (reference sequence). The junction had 12 bases not matched to a gene; V was cut back by 3 bases and J by 5 bases.

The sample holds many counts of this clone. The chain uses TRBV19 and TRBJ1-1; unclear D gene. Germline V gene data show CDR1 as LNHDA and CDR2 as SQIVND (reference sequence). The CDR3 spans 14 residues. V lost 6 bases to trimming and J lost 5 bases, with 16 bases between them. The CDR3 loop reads CASRLLLGETEAFF. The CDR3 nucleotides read TGTGCCAGTAGACTCCTGCTTGGGGAGACTGAAGCTTTCTTT.

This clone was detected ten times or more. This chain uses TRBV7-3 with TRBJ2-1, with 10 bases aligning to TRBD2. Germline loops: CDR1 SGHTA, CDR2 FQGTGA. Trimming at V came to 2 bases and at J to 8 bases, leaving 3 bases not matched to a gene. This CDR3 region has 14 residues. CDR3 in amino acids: CASSLGTSEDEQFF. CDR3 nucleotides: TGTGCCAGCAGCTTAGGGACTAGCGAGGATGAGCAGTTCTTC.

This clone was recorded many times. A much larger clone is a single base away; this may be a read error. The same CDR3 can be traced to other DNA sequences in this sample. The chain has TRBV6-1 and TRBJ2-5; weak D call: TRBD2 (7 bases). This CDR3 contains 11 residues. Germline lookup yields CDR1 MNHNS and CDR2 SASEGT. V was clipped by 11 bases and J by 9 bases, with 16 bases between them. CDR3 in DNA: TGTGCCTCCTGGGGGGGGGCCTCCCAGTACTTC. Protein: CASWGGASQYF.

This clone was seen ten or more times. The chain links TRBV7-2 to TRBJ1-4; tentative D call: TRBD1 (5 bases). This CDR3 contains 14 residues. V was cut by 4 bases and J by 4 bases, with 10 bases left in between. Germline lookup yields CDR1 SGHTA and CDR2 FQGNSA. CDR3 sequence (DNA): TGTGCCAGCAGCTCGGGGGTTTATAATGAAAAACTGTTTTTT. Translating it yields CASSSGVYNEKLFF.

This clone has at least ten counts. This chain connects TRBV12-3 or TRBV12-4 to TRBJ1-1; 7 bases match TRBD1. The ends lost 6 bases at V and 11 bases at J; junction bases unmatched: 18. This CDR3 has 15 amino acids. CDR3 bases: TGTGCCAGCAGACGACAGGGCGATATCAGCGGGGAGGCTTTCTTT. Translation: CASRRQGDISGEAFF.

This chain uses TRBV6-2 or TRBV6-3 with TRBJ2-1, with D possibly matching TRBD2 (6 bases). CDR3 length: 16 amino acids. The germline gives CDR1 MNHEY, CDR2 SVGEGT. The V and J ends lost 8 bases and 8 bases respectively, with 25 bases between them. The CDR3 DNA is TGTGCCAGCGGACCTGACTGGCGGGGCGGGACCTATGAGCAGTTCTTC. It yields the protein CASGPDWRGGTYEQFF.

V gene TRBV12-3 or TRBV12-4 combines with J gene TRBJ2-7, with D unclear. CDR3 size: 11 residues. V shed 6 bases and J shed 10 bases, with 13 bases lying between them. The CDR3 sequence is CASSSMVPQYF. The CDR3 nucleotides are TGTGCCAGCAGCTCCATGGTCCCCCAGTACTTC.